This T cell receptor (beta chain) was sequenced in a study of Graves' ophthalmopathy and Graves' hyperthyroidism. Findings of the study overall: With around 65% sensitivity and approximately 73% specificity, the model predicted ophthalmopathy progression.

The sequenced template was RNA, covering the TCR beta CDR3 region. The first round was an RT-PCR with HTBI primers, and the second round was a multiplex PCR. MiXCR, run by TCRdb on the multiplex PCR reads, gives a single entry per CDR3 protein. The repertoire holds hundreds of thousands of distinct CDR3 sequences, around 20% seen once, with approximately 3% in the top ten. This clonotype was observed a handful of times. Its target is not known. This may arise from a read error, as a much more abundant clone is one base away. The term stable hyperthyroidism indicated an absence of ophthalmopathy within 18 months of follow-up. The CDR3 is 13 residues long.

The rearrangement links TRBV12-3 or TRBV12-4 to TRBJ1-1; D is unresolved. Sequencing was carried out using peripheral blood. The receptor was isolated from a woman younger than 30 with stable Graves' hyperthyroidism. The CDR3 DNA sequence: TGTGCCAGCAGTTTTGAAAAGAACACTGAAGCTTGCTTT. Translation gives CASSFEKNTEACF.